The present T cell receptor beta chain was sequenced within a study of identical twins. Findings and caveats of the study: Excess low generation probability was seen in twin-shared out-of-frame alpha sequences. Clonotypes of the beta chain that were abundant in cord blood carried fewer insertions (memory repertoires showed none).

This clonotype has more than one count but fewer than ten. Its cognate antigen is unknown. Germline V CDR1 and CDR2: MNHNS, SASEGT. The CDR3 totals 16 residues. J lost 8 bases, V lost 5 bases, and 11 bases had no gene match. TCRdb itself ran the 5' RACE reads through MiXCR, one entry per CDR3 protein. The table lists some 460,000 distinct CDR3 sequences, approximately 14% of them singletons. This sample also belongs to another study, concerning yellow fever vaccine responses in identical twins. From that study: Twins' vaccine T cell response reportedly seemed partly convergent, partly personalized.

The origin of this receptor is a woman under 30 in good health. This chain joins TRBV6-1 and TRBJ1-4; TRBD1 matches 10 bases. The source material was CD4+ T cells sorted from blood. The CDR3 spells CASSTGTGVLFEKLFF. The DNA of the CDR3 is TGTGCCAGCAGTACCGGGACAGGGGTCCTTTTCGAAAAACTGTTTTTT.